This T cell receptor (beta chain) was identified in a study of early T cells in non-severe SARS-CoV-2 infection. Study-wide context: Sequenced bulk RNA came from whole blood that was unsorted, and chains were unpaired.

TCRdb reanalysed the 5' RACE reads using MiXCR and keeps one entry per CDR3 protein. The sample lists 50,000 to 65,000 distinct CDR3 sequences, just over 20% occurring once. The V and J ends lost 2 bases and 4 bases respectively, with 7 bases between them. The germline gives CDR1 LNHDA, CDR2 SQIVND (reference sequence). The CDR3 is 13 amino acids. About this clonotype itself: The antigen is undetermined.

Regarding the study as a whole: Database matching using VDJdb favored anti-spike CD8 responses, with private and CD4 specificities left missing.

Source: whole blood, taken at baseline. The TCR was taken from an adult who was a healthcare worker with PCR-confirmed SARS-CoV-2 infection or an uninfected control (not recorded which). V is TRBV19 and J is TRBJ2-3; D is unclear. CDR3 in DNA: TGTGCCAGTAGTATATCGTTCGCAGATACGCAGTATTTT. It is translated as CASSISFADTQYF.